The next 31 T cell receptor beta chains were all read from a single sample in a study of T cell responses to AZD1222 COVID-19 vaccine. Only in-frame clones appear in the TCRdb table, and some are missing; sequencing was by immunoSEQ multiplex PCR. The table has 120,000 to 150,000 clones, roughly nine tenths seen once. The specimen comprised peripheral blood, sampled 28 days after the second dose of the MenACWY control vaccine. The receptors were gathered from an adult who received the MenACWY meningococcal vaccine as a control.

The chain combines TRBV5-1 with TRBJ1-1, with D unresolved. With 4 bases removed from V and 2 bases from J, the gap between germline ends came to 6 bases. The CDR3 consists of 12 residues. Germline loops: CDR1 SGHRS, CDR2 YFSETQ. As DNA, the CDR3 is TGCGCCAGCAGCGAAGGAAACACTGAAGCTTTCTTT. It specifies CASSEGNTEAFF.

V usage is TRBV28 and J usage is TRBJ2-3; D remains ambiguous. V lost 3 bases and J lost 2, with 12 bases in between. The CDR3 has 15 amino acids. Germline-derived CDR1 and CDR2 are MDHEN and SYDVKM. CDR3 region: CASSFSSGITDTQYF. In DNA, the CDR3 is TGTGCCAGCAGTTTTTCCTCGGGCATCACAGATACGCAGTATTTT.

This sequence joins TRBV28 and TRBJ2-7, with a possible D match to TRBD1 (6 bases). CDR1 MDHEN and CDR2 SYDVKM come from the germline V gene. The CDR3 spans 15 residues. Trimming pared 6 bases from V and 2 bases from J, leaving 17 bases between. This CDR3 is CASSTSGGLAYEQYF. DNA for the CDR3: TGTGCCAGCAGCACCAGTGGGGGCCTGGCCTACGAGCAGTACTTC.

This clone was counted once. The rearrangement links TRBV7-2 to TRBJ1-1; D gene ambiguous. The CDR3 consists of 14 residues. V shed 5 bases and J shed 1 base, with 11 bases lying between them. Germline V gene lookup returns CDR1 SGHTA and CDR2 FQGNSA. The CDR3 sequence: CASSLLSSNTEAFF. CDR3 nucleotide sequence: TGTGCCAGCAGCCTCCTATCCTCGAACACTGAAGCTTTCTTT. The whole variable domain, remainder taken from reference TRBV7-2 and TRBJ1-1, is GAGVSQSPSNKVTEKGKDVELRCDPISGHTALYWYRQSLGQGLEFLIYFQGNSAPDKSGLPSDRFSAERTGGSVSTLTIQRTQQEDSAVYLCASSLLSSNTEAFFGQGTRLTVV.

This sequence joins TRBV5-4 and TRBJ2-5, with 12 bases aligning to TRBD1. The junction had 9 bases not matched to a gene; V was cut back by 4 bases and J by 5 bases. The V gene's germline CDR1 is SGHNT and CDR2 YYREEE (reference sequence). This CDR3 is built from 16 residues. The CDR3 DNA follows: TGTGCCAGCAGCCCCGGGACAGGGGGCGCGTTTGAGACCCAGTACTTC. Its protein product is CASSPGTGGAFETQYF.

This rearrangement joins TRBV28 to TRBJ1-2, with 8 bases identical to TRBD1. In germline, CDR1 is MDHEN, CDR2 SYDVKM. The length of the CDR3 is 14 residues. The junction had 2 bases not matched to a gene; V was cut back by 5 bases and J by 0 bases. CDR3 in DNA: TGTGCCAGCAGTCTGGACAGGGCTAACTATGGCTACACCTTC. Translation: CASSLDRANYGYTF.

The rearrangement uses TRBV4-1 and TRBJ1-3, with no clear D. Germline-derived CDR1 and CDR2 are MGHRA and YSYEKL. This CDR3 contains 17 residues. The ends were cut back, 0 bases at V and 0 bases at J, with 12 bases in the middle. The DNA of the CDR3 is TGCGCCAGCAGCCAAGATTATAACGGAAACTCTGGAAACACCATATATTTT. Its protein product is CASSQDYNGNSGNTIYF.

This clone was seen only a few times. V usage is TRBV28 and J usage is TRBJ1-1, with D possibly being TRBD1 (5 bases). Germline V gene lookup returns CDR1 MDHEN and CDR2 SYDVKM. CDR3 length: 14 amino acids. V was shortened by 8 bases and J by 2 bases, with 15 bases between the two germline ends. The DNA for the CDR3 is TGTGCCAGCTCTCCGGCAGGGACCAACACTGAAGCTTTCTTT. Encoded protein: CASSPAGTNTEAFF. Complete variable domain (other parts from reference TRBV28 and TRBJ1-1): DVKVTQSSRYLVKRTGEKVFLECVQDMDHENMFWYRQDPGLGLRLIYFSYDVKMKEKGDIPEGYSVSREKKERFSLILESASTNQTSMYLCASSPAGTNTEAFFGQGTRLTVV.

This clone occurred once. The rearrangement uses TRBV19 and TRBJ1-2; the D gene is possibly TRBD1 (6 bases). The CDR3 has 15 residues. The V gene's germline CDR1 is LNHDA and CDR2 SQIVND (reference sequence). V gave up 3 bases and J gave up 5 bases, with 16 bases separating them. The chain's CDR3 is CASSIQGHWTYGYTF. In DNA, the CDR3 is TGTGCCAGTAGTATCCAGGGACATTGGACTTATGGCTACACCTTC.

The chain combines TRBV10-3 with TRBJ2-7; 7 nucleotides agree with TRBD1. CDR1 and CDR2 from the germline V gene are ENHRY and SYGVKD. Trimming removed 6 bases from V and 0 bases from J; junction bases left unmatched: 5. The CDR3 length is 14 residues. CDR3 sequence reads: CAIRRDSLSYEQYF. In DNA, the CDR3 is TGTGCCATCAGGAGGGACAGTCTCTCCTACGAGCAGTACTTC.

V is TRBV19 and J is TRBJ1-5, with 7 positions matching TRBD1. Germline CDR1 and CDR2: LNHDA and SQIVND (reference sequence). With 7 bases clipped from V and 3 bases from J, the junction kept 18 bases outside the gene matches. The CDR3 length is 18 residues. In nucleotides, the CDR3 is TGTGCCAGTACGAAGCAGGCCCAAACCAGGGGGATCAATCAGCCCCAGCATTTT. The encoded protein is CASTKQAQTRGINQPQHF. Full variable domain (missing parts from reference TRBV19 and TRBJ1-5): DGGITQSPKYLFRKEGQNVTLSCEQNLNHDAMYWYRQDPGQGLRLIYYSQIVNDFQKGDIAEGYSVSREKKESFPLTVTSAQKNPTAFYLCASTKQAQTRGINQPQHFGDGTRLSIL.

This chain uses TRBV9 with TRBJ2-3; TRBD2 aligns across 12 bases. This CDR3 is 16 amino acids long. Germline V gives CDR1 SGDLS, CDR2 YYNGEE. V trimming: 0 bases; J trimming: 6 bases; junction bases outside the gene matches: 5. CDR3 protein: CASSVGTSGKLDTQYF. The CDR3 region has the DNA TGTGCCAGCAGCGTAGGGACTAGCGGGAAGTTGGATACGCAGTATTTT.

The chain employs TRBV7-2 and TRBJ1-1; TRBD1 aligns across 7 bases. CDR1 is SGHTA, CDR2 FQGNSA, per germline. The CDR3 is 15 residues long. With 1 base clipped from V and 8 bases from J, the junction kept 10 bases outside the gene matches. DNA for the CDR3: TGTGCCAGCAGCTTAGGTGAATACCCGGGACAGGAAGCTTTCTTT. Protein: CASSLGEYPGQEAFF.

This chain uses TRBV7-6 with TRBJ2-7; TRBD2 agrees at 7 bases. Trimming at V came to 1 base and at J to 4 bases, leaving 4 bases not matched to a gene. The length of the CDR3 is 14 residues. Germline V CDR1 and CDR2: SGHVS, FNYEAQ. CDR3 nucleotides: TGTGCCAGCAGCTTAGGTAGCGGGCCGTACGAGCAGTACTTC. It is translated as CASSLGSGPYEQYF.

The chain recombines TRBV7-9 with TRBJ1-1; TRBD1 agrees at 7 bases. The germline gives CDR1 SEHNR, CDR2 FQNEAQ (reference sequence). Trimming took 1 base from V and 4 from J; bases not matched to a gene: 6. This CDR3 has 15 amino acids. The DNA for the CDR3 is TGTGCCAGCAGCTTAGGCTCAGGGGGAAGCACTGAAGCTTTCTTT. It yields the protein CASSLGSGGSTEAFF. The whole variable domain, filled in from reference TRBV7-9 and TRBJ1-1, reads DTGVSQNPRHKITKRGQNVTFRCDPISEHNRLYWYRQTLGQGPEFLTYFQNEAQLEKSRLLSDRFSAERPKGSFSTLEIQRTEQGDSAMYLCASSLGSGGSTEAFFGQGTRLTVV.

This chain connects TRBV7-2 to TRBJ2-3; 10 bases fit TRBD2. The CDR3 length is 16 residues. Looked up from germline, CDR1 is SGHTA and CDR2 is FQGNSA. The ends lost 8 bases at V and 3 bases at J; junction bases unmatched: 11. This CDR3 reads CASQAGGPSFTDTQYF. CDR3 in DNA: TGTGCCAGCCAAGCGGGGGGGCCGTCTTTTACAGATACGCAGTATTTT.

The V call is TRBV5-6, the J call TRBJ2-1, with D perhaps matching TRBD1 or TRBD2 (5 bases each). The germline gives CDR1 SGHDT, CDR2 YYEEEE. Trimming stripped 4 bases from V and 15 bases from J, with 17 bases between. The CDR3 loop spans 12 amino acids. CDR3 DNA: TGTGCCAGCAGCCCCCTGGGTGGGGGATGGTTCTTC. Encoded protein: CASSPLGGGWFF.

V usage is TRBV4-3 and J usage is TRBJ1-6; tentatively, D is TRBD1 (6 bases). CDR3 length: 16 amino acids. V dropped 0 bases and J dropped 7 bases, with 13 bases sitting between them. CDR1 is LGHNA, CDR2 YSLEER, per germline. The DNA for the CDR3 is TGCGCCAGCAGCCAAGATCCAGGACAGAAGAATTCACCCCTCCACTTT. Protein product: CASSQDPGQKNSPLHF.

In its sample, this clone was seen once. The V and J genes are TRBV29-1 and TRBJ1-2; D uncertain. CDR1 SQVTM and CDR2 ANQGSEA come from the germline V gene. This CDR3 has 12 amino acids. V gave up 4 bases and J gave up 5 bases, with 11 bases separating them. The CDR3 region has the DNA TGCAGCGTTGGTGAGGGCGGGTATGGCTACACCTTC. Amino acid sequence: CSVGEGGYGYTF.

The chain uses TRBV15 and TRBJ1-5; D not resolved. Trimming pared 3 bases from V and 9 bases from J, leaving 12 bases between. The CDR3 extends over 13 amino acids. The germline V gene encodes CDR1 LNHNV and CDR2 YYDKDF (reference sequence). The CDR3: CATSRDGSGPQHF. The DNA for the CDR3 is TGTGCCACCAGCAGGGATGGGAGCGGGCCCCAGCATTTT.

The chain has TRBV12-5 and TRBJ1-2; 8 bases map to TRBD1. J gave up 3 bases and V 1 base, and 4 bases lay outside the gene matches. Germline V lookup: CDR1 LGHNT, CDR2 FRNRAP. The CDR3 runs 15 residues. CDR3 loop: CASGLGTGMYYGYTF. The CDR3 region has the DNA TGTGCTAGTGGTTTGGGGACAGGGATGTACTATGGCTACACCTTC.

This clone was counted a single time. V gene TRBV29-1 combines with J gene TRBJ2-1; D gene unclear. Germline loops: CDR1 SQVTM, CDR2 ANQGSEA. The CDR3 has 14 amino acids. Trimming removed 7 bases from V and 0 bases from J, with 13 bases in between. CDR3 amino acids: CSEISESSYNEQFF. CDR3 DNA: TGCAGCGAGATAAGCGAGAGCTCCTACAATGAGCAGTTCTTC.

Turning to this clone: Because the CDR3's place on the DNA is in doubt, the DNA is left out and the CDR3 is given as listed by TCRdb. V and J are TRBV6-5 and TRBJ1-6. The germline CDR1 and CDR2 sequences are MNHEY and SVGAGI. The CDR3 sequence runs 14 residues, both termini included. CDR3 loop: CASSFGSGDSPLHF.

CDR3 sequence: CASSTDPGGPYEQYF. In DNA, the CDR3 is TGTGCCAGTAGTACCGACCCAGGGGGCCCCTACGAGCAGTACTTC. The V call is TRBV19, the J call TRBJ2-7; 8 positions agree with TRBD1. The junction had 7 bases not matched to a gene; V was cut back by 4 bases and J by 2 bases. The CDR3 sequence is 15 residues long. In germline, CDR1 is LNHDA, CDR2 SQIVND (reference sequence).

As regards this clone: In the same sample, other DNA sequences code for this CDR3. This rearrangement joins TRBV7-2 to TRBJ1-2; no clear D. Trimming pared 6 bases from V and 1 base from J, leaving 6 bases between. The CDR3 extends over 12 amino acids. CDR1 SGHTA and CDR2 FQGNSA come from the germline V gene. As DNA, the CDR3 is TGTGCCAGCAGTTCGGGTAACTATGGCTACACCTTC. Translated: CASSSGNYGYTF.

This clone was recorded once. The rearrangement joins TRBV10-3 to TRBJ1-2, with D perhaps TRBD1 (6 bases). The V end was cut by 0 bases, the J end by 7 bases, with 12 bases between. The germline gives CDR1 ENHRY, CDR2 SYGVKD. This CDR3 comprises 14 residues. CDR3 DNA sequence: TGTGCCATCAGTGAGTCGACGAGGGGGGGTGGCTACACCTTC. It translates to CAISESTRGGGYTF.

The chain is built from TRBV24-1 and TRBJ1-2; D possibly corresponds to TRBD1 (6 bases). The CDR3 totals 14 residues. V was trimmed by 4 bases and J by 5 bases, leaving 13 bases between them. CDR1 is KGHDR, CDR2 SFDVKD, per germline. The CDR3 loop reads CATSEAGAKYGYTF. CDR3 DNA sequence: TGTGCCACCAGTGAGGCAGGGGCGAAATATGGCTACACCTTC.

This chain joins TRBV27 and TRBJ1-4; 10 bases match TRBD1. CDR1 is MNHEY, CDR2 SMNVEV, per germline (reference sequence). The CDR3 consists of 15 residues. V was pared by 7 bases and J by 3 bases, with 5 bases of the junction left unmatched. The CDR3 region has the DNA TGTGCCAGCACTGGACAGGGGGTGTCTAATGAAAAACTGTTTTTT. It is translated as CASTGQGVSNEKLFF. The full variable domain, rest sourced from reference TRBV27 and TRBJ1-4, is EAQVTQNPRYLITVTGKKLTVTCSQNMNHEYMSWYRQDPGLGLRQIYYSMNVEVTDKGDVPEGYKVSRKEKRNFPLILESPSPNQTSLYFCASTGQGVSNEKLFFGSGTQLSVL.

The chain combines TRBV29-1 with TRBJ2-5; TRBD1 might be the D (6 bases). V lost 7 bases to trimming and J lost 3 bases, with 12 bases between them. The CDR3 sequence is 12 residues long. Germline V lookup: CDR1 SQVTM, CDR2 ANQGSEA. The CDR3 region has the DNA TGCAGCGCCCGGTACAGGGAAGAGACCCAGTACTTC. Encoded protein: CSARYREETQYF. Full variable domain (missing parts from reference TRBV29-1 and TRBJ2-5): SAVISQKPSRDICQRGTSLTIQCQVDSQVTMMFWYRQQPGQSLTLIATANQGSEATYESGFVIDKFPISRPNLTFSTLTVSNMSPEDSSIYLCSARYREETQYFGPGTRLLVL.

The chain links TRBV2 to TRBJ1-2; a possible D gene is TRBD1 (5 bases). This CDR3 is built from 14 residues. Germline V lookup: CDR1 SNHLY, CDR2 FYNNEI. Between the trimmed V and J ends, which lost 3 bases and 8 bases, there was a span of 16 bases. In DNA form, the CDR3 reads TGTGCCAGCAGTGATATCGGGACCCAGATAGGCTACACCTTC. It codes for CASSDIGTQIGYTF.

The chain couples TRBV5-1 to TRBJ2-2; 9 bases are shared with TRBD1. The CDR3 is made up of 14 amino acids. Germline V gene sequence: CDR1 SGHRS, CDR2 YFSETQ. Trimming cost V 1 base and J 6 bases; bases outside gene matches: 1. The CDR3, as DNA: TGCGCCAGCAGCTTGACAGGGGGCCCCGGGGAGCTGTTTTTT. Translated: CASSLTGGPGELFF.